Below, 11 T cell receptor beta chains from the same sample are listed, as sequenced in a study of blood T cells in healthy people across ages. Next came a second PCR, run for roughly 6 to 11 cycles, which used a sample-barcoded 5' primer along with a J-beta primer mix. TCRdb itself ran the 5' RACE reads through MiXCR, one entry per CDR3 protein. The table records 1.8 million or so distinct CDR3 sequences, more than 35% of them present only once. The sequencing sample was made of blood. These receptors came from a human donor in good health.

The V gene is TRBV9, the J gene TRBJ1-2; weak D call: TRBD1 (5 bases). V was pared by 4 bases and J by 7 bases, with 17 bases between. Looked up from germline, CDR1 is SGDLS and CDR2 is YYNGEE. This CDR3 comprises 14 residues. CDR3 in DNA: TGTGCCAGCAGCCCACGGGACGTAGTGGGTGGCTACACCTTC. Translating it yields CASSPRDVVGGYTF.

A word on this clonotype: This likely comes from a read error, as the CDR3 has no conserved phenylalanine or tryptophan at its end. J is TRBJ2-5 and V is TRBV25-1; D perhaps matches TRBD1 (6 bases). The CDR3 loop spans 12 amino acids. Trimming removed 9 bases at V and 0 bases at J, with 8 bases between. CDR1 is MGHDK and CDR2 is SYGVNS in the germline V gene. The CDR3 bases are TGTGCCAGTCGACAGGACCAAGAGACCCAGTACCTC. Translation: CASRQDQETQYL.

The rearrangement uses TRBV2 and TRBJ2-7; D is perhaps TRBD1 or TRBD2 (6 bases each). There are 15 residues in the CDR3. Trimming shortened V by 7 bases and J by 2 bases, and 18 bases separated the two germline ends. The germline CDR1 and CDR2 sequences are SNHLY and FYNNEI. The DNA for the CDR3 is TGTGCCAGCACTCCACGCTGGGGGGACACCTACGAGCAGTACTTC. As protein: CASTPRWGDTYEQYF.

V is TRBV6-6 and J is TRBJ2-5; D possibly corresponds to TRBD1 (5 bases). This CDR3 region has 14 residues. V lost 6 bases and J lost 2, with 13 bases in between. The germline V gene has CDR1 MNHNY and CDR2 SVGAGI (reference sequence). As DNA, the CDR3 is TGTGCCAGCAGCCAGACAGAGGTTCAAGAGACCCAGTACTTC. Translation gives CASSQTEVQETQYF.

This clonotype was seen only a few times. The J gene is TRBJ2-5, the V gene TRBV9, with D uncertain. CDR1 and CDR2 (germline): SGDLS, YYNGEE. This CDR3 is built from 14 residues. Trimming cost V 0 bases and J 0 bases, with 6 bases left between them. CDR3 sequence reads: CASSVGPHQETQYF. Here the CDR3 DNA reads TGTGCCAGCAGCGTAGGACCGCACCAAGAGACCCAGTACTTC.

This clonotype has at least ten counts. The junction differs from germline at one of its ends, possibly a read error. The CDR3 loop reads CASSLGHKGDTQYF. The DNA of the CDR3 is TGTGCTAGCAGCTTAGGGCACAAAGGAGATACGCAGTATTTT. The rearrangement uses TRBV7-7 and TRBJ2-3; D is undetermined. This CDR3 contains 14 residues. CDR1 and CDR2 from the germline V gene are SSHAT and FNYEAQ (reference sequence).

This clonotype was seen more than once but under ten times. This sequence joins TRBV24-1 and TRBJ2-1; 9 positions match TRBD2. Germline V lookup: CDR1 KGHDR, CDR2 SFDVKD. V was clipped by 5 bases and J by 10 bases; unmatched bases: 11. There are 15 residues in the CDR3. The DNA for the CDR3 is TGTGCCACCAGTGGGGTAGCGGGGGAGCTGAGGGAGCAGTTCTTC. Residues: CATSGVAGELREQFF.

This CDR3 is CASSFSPTPGPCYEQYF. The DNA for the CDR3 is TGTGCCAGCAGTTTCTCGCCGACCCCGGGACCCTGTTACGAGCAGTACTTC. The gene calls are TRBV12-3 or TRBV12-4 and TRBJ2-7, with D possibly called TRBD1 or TRBD2 (5 bases each). The germline V and J ends were trimmed by 3 bases and 4 bases, with 22 bases remaining between them. The CDR3 totals 17 residues.

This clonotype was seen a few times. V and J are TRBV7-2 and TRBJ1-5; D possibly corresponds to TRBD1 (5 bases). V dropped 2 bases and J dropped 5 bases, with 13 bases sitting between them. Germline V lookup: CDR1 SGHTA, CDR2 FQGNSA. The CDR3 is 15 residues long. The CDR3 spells CASSLQAPGDQPQHF. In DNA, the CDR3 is TGTGCCAGCAGCTTACAGGCCCCGGGGGATCAGCCCCAGCATTTT.

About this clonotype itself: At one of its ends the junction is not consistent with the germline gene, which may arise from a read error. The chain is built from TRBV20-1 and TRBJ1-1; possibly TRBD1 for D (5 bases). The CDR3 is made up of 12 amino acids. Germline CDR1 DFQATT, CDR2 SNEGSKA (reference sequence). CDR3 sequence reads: CSTRVQGTEAFF. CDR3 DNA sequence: TGCAGTACTAGAGTCCAGGGAACTGAAGCTTTCTTT.

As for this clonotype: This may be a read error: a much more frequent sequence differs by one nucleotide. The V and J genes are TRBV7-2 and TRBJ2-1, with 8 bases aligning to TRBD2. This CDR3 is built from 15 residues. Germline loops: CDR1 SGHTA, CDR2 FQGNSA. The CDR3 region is CVSSLVYGGASEQFF. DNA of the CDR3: TGTGTCAGCAGCTTAGTTTACGGGGGGGCCTCTGAGCAGTTCTTC.